This T cell receptor (beta chain) was recovered during a study of cytomegalovirus exposure and HLA in healthy donors. PCR amplification relied on 60 Vbeta primers (plus 13 Jbeta primers). Method: immunoSEQ multiplex PCR; TCRdb's copy keeps in-frame clones and lacks some. The table shows around 88,000 clones, with under 80% occurring only once. In germline, CDR1 is MDHEN, CDR2 SYDVKM. The CDR3 runs to 13 residues. Trimming cost V 6 bases and J 3 bases, with 11 bases left between them. The sequenced sample consisted of PBMCs. The TCR comes from a man aged 45-60 years in good health and CMV-seropositive. This chain joins TRBV28 and TRBJ2-5, with D possibly matching TRBD2 (6 bases). For the CDR3, the DNA is TGTGCCAGCAGACGGACTATTGAAGAGACCCAGTACTTC. Translation gives CASRRTIEETQYF. Full variable domain (missing parts from reference TRBV28 and TRBJ2-5): DVKVTQSSRYLVKRTGEKVFLECVQDMDHENMFWYRQDPGLGLRLIYFSYDVKMKEKGDIPEGYSVSREKKERFSLILESASTNQTSMYLCASRRTIEETQYFGPGTRLLVL.